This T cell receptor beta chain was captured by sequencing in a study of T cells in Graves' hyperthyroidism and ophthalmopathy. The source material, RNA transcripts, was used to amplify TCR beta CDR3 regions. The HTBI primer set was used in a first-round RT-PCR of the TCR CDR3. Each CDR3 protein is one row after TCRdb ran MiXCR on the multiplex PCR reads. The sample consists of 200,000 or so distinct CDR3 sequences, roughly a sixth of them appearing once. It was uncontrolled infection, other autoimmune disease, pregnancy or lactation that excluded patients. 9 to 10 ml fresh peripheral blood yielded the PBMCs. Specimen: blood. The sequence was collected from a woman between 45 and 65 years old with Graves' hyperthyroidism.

CDR3 region: CASRPSGGVNQPQHF. The CDR3 coding sequence is TGTGCCAGCAGACCCTCGGGGGGAGTAAATCAGCCCCAGCATTTT. The chain combines TRBV6-1 with TRBJ1-5, with D possibly being TRBD1 (5 bases). Trimming stripped 6 bases from V and 4 bases from J, with 16 bases between. CDR1 MNHNS and CDR2 SASEGT come from the germline V gene. CDR3 size: 15 residues.